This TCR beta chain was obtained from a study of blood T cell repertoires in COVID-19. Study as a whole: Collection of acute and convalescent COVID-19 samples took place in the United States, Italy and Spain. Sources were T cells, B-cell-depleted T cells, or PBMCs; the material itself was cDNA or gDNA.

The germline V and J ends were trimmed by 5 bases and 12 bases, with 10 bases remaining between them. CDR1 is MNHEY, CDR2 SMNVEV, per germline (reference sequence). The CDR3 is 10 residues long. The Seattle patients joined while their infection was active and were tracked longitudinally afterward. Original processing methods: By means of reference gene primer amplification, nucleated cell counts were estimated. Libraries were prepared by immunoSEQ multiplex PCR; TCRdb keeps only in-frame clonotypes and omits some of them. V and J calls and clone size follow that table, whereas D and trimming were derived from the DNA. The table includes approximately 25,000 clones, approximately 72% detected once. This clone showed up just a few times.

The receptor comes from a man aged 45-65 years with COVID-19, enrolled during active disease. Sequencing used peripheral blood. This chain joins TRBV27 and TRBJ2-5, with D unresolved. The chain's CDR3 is CASSLAREYF. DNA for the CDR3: TGTGCCAGCAGTCTCGCGCGCGAGTACTTC.